This T cell receptor (beta chain) was profiled in a study of T cells in Graves' hyperthyroidism and ophthalmopathy. Study conclusions and caveats: From stable hyperthyroidism, ophthalmopathy was set apart by a 13 V-J model.

The CDR3 runs 15 residues. After removal of 3 bases from V and 3 bases from J, the junction contained 5 bases not matched to a gene. Germline CDR1 is SGHTA and CDR2 is FQGNSA. Amplified regions were TCR beta CDR3 sequences from RNA transcripts. In the first-round RT-PCR of the TCR CDR3, the HTBI primer set was used. TCRdb reprocessed the multiplex PCR reads with MiXCR, giving one entry per CDR3 protein. The repertoire holds roughly 500,000 distinct CDR3 sequences, with 46% as singletons. In this sample, this clonotype turned up many times. Its antigen remains unidentified. The TCR was taken from an adult woman with Graves' disease, either hyperthyroidism or ophthalmopathy (not recorded which). The chain combines TRBV7-2 with TRBJ1-5; 7 nucleotides line up with TRBD1. The sample comprised peripheral blood or thyroid tissue (not recorded which). CDR3 protein: CASSFGQGVNQPQHF. The DNA of the CDR3 is TGTGCCAGCAGCTTCGGGCAGGGGGTCAATCAGCCCCAGCATTTT.